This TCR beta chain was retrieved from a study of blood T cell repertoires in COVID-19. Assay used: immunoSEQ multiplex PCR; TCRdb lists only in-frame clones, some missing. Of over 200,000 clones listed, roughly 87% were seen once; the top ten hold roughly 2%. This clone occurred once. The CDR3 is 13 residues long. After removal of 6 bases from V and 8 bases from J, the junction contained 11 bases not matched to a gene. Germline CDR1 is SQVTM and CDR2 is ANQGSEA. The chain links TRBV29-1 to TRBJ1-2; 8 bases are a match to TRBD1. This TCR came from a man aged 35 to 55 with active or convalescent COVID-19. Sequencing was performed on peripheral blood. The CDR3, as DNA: TGCAGCGTCCGGAATCAGGGGGCCGGGGGCTACACCTTC. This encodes CSVRNQGAGGYTF. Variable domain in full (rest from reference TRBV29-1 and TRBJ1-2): SAVISQKPSRDICQRGTSLTIQCQVDSQVTMMFWYRQQPGQSLTLIATANQGSEATYESGFVIDKFPISRPNLTFSTLTVSNMSPEDSSIYLCSVRNQGAGGYTFGSGTRLTVV.